The following is a T cell receptor beta chain sequence with its context. This entry is derived from a study of cytomegalovirus exposure and HLA in healthy donors. This CDR3 has 15 amino acids. Trimming shortened V by 2 bases and J by 6 bases, and 16 bases separated the two germline ends. CDR1 MDHEN and CDR2 SYDVKM come from the germline V gene. PCR was performed using 60 Vbeta and 13 Jbeta primers. The protocol was immunoSEQ multiplex PCR, while the TCRdb copy is restricted to in-frame clones and leaves out a portion. Counted here are approximately 32,000 clones, roughly 90% occurring once; the ten biggest clones make up 2.7%.

This chain connects TRBV28 to TRBJ2-5; a weak D match, TRBD1 (6 bases). This clonotype originated in a woman aged 18-29 years in good health and CMV-seronegative. Input material: PBMCs. The CDR3, as DNA: TGTGCCAGCAGTTTAGTCGGGCAGGGGTATAAGACCCAGTACTTC. This codes for CASSLVGQGYKTQYF. Together with reference TRBV28 and TRBJ2-5, the CDR3 gives the full variable domain: DVKVTQSSRYLVKRTGEKVFLECVQDMDHENMFWYRQDPGLGLRLIYFSYDVKMKEKGDIPEGYSVSREKKERFSLILESASTNQTSMYLCASSLVGQGYKTQYFGPGTRLLVL.